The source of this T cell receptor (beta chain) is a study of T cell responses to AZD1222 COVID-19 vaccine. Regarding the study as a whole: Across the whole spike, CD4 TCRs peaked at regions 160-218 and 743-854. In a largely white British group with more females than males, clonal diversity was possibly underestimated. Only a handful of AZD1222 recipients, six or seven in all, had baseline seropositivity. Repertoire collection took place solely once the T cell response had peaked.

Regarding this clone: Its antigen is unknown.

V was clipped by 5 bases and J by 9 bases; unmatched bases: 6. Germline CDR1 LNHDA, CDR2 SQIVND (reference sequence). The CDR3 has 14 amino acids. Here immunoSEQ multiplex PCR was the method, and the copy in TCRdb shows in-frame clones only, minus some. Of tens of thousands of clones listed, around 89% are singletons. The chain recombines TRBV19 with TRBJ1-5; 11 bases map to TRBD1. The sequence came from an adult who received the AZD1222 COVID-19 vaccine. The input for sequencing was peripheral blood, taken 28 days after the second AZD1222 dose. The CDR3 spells CASSGTGGSGPQHF. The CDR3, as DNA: TGTGCCAGTAGTGGGACAGGGGGGTCCGGGCCCCAGCATTTT.